These 11 T cell receptor beta chains came from one sample sequenced in a study of T cell responses to AZD1222 COVID-19 vaccine. Sequencing used immunoSEQ multiplex PCR; TCRdb keeps in-frame clones, though not all of them. The sample includes roughly 29,000 clones, about 93% of them seen just once. Material: peripheral blood, obtained on day 0 of AZD1222 vaccination. Every receptor here comes from an adult in good health.

This chain connects TRBV30 to TRBJ1-2; maybe TRBD1 (6 bases). This CDR3 is 12 amino acids long. CDR1 is GTSNPN, CDR2 SVGIG, per germline (reference sequence). With 5 bases removed from V and 4 bases from J, the gap between germline ends came to 11 bases. The CDR3 protein is CAWFEGGYGYTF. In nucleotides, the CDR3 is TGTGCCTGGTTTGAAGGGGGCTATGGCTACACCTTC.

The chain links TRBV10-1 to TRBJ1-2, with TRBD1 identical over 10 bases. CDR1 is WNHNN and CDR2 is SYGVQD in the germline V gene (reference sequence). V was pared by 2 bases and J by 4 bases, with 4 bases of the junction left unmatched. The CDR3 is made up of 15 amino acids. The CDR3 DNA follows: TGCGCCAGCAGTGAGACCCGGACAGGGGGCTATGGCTACACCTTC. Protein sequence: CASSETRTGGYGYTF.

V and J are TRBV5-6 and TRBJ1-3, with TRBD1 as a possible D gene (5 bases). V shed 0 bases and J shed 0 bases, with 7 bases lying between them. Germline V gene data show CDR1 as SGHDT and CDR2 as YYEEEE. There are 15 residues in the CDR3. The CDR3 spells CASSLGGASGNTIYF. The DNA of the CDR3 is TGTGCCAGCAGCTTGGGCGGGGCCTCTGGAAACACCATATATTTT.

The rearrangement joins TRBV5-8 to TRBJ1-4; 9 nucleotides match TRBD1. CDR3 length equals 13 residues. V was clipped by 7 bases and J by 6 bases; unmatched bases: 4. The germline gives CDR1 SGHTS, CDR2 YDEGEE. As DNA, the CDR3 is TGTGCCAGCCACAGGGGGCCGCATGAAAAACTGTTTTTT. It encodes CASHRGPHEKLFF.

The J gene is TRBJ2-7, the V gene TRBV7-2; 7 bases are a match to TRBD1. Per germline, CDR1 SGHTA and CDR2 FQGNSA. The ends lost 4 bases at V and 2 bases at J; junction bases unmatched: 11. The CDR3 loop spans 16 amino acids. This chain's CDR3 is CASSSPTRQGTYEQYF. In nucleotides, the CDR3 is TGTGCCAGCAGCTCGCCTACCCGACAGGGAACCTACGAGCAGTACTTC.

This chain links TRBV19 with TRBJ1-5, with unresolved D. The CDR3 has 13 amino acids. V lost 6 bases, J lost 4 bases, and 10 bases lay in between. The germline CDR1 and CDR2 sequences are LNHDA and SQIVND (reference sequence). The CDR3 nucleotides read TGTGCCAGTAGCTCACAGAGGAATCAGCCCCAGCATTTT. It yields the protein CASSSQRNQPQHF.

This chain connects TRBV6-5 to TRBJ2-7; D might be TRBD1 (6 bases). The CDR3 has 14 residues. Germline CDR1 reads MNHEY; CDR2 reads SVGAGI. The V and J ends lost 6 bases and 0 bases respectively, with 12 bases between them. DNA for the CDR3: TGTGCCAGCAGCCCGGACAGAAGCTCCTACGAGCAGTACTTC. Translating it yields CASSPDRSSYEQYF.

The chain combines TRBV15 with TRBJ2-7; D is possibly TRBD1 (6 bases). The CDR3 totals 15 residues. Trimming left V 0 bases short and J 2 bases short, with 11 bases between. Germline loops: CDR1 LNHNV, CDR2 YYDKDF (reference sequence). The chain's CDR3 is CATSRDGTRTYEQYF. The CDR3 DNA reads as TGTGCCACCAGCAGAGATGGGACACGGACCTACGAGCAGTACTTC.

The chain links TRBV4-2 to TRBJ1-2; D call uncertain. Germline CDR1 LGHNA, CDR2 YNFKEQ. V was pared by 4 bases and J by 6 bases, with 21 bases between. The CDR3 consists of 16 residues. The CDR3 bases are TGTGCCAGCAGCCCTCACCAAAGGACCCCACTGGATGGCTACACCTTC. Translating gives CASSPHQRTPLDGYTF.

The chain has TRBV14 and TRBJ1-2, with 12 bases aligning to TRBD1. The CDR3 loop spans 15 amino acids. The V gene's germline CDR1 is SGHDN and CDR2 FVKESK. V shed 4 bases, J shed 7 bases, and the junction held 7 bases outside the gene matches. The CDR3: CASSRDRGLWVGYTF. The CDR3, as DNA: TGTGCCAGCAGCCGGGACAGGGGGCTTTGGGTTGGCTACACCTTC.

V and J are TRBV12-2 and TRBJ2-3; the table's D call TRBD1 went unverified against the DNA. TRBV12-2 is assigned pseudogene status. The CDR3 length is 16 residues. For the CDR3, the DNA is TGTGCAAGTCGCTTAGGGGTGGGACAGGGGAAGGATACGCAGTATTTT. Protein: CASRLGVGQGKDTQYF.